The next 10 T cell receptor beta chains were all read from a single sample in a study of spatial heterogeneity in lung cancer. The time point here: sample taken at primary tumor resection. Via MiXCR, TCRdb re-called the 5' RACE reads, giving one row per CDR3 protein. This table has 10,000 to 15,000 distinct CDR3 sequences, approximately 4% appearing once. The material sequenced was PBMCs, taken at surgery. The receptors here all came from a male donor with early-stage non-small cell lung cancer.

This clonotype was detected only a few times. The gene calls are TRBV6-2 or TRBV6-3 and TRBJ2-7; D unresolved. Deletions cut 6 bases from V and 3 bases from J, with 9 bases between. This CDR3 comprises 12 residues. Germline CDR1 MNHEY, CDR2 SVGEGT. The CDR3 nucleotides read TGTGCCAGCAGCCTGACCCTCTACGAGCAGTACTTC. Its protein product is CASSLTLYEQYF.

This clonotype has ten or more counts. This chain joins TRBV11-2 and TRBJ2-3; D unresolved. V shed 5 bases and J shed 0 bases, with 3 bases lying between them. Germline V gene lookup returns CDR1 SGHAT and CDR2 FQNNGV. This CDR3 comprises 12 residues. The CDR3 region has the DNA TGTGCCAGCAGCCATAGCACAGATACGCAGTATTTT. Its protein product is CASSHSTDTQYF. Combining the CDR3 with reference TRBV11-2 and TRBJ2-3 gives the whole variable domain EAGVAQSPRYKIIEKRQSVAFWCNPISGHATLYWYQQILGQGPKLLIQFQNNGVVDDSQLPKDRFSAERLKGVDSTLKIQPAKLEDSAVYLCASSHSTDTQYFGPGTRLTVL.

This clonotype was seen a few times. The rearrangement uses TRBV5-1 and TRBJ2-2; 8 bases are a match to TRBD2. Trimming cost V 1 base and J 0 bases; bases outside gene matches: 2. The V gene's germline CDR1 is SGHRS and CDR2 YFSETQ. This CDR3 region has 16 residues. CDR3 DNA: TGCGCCAGCAGCTTGTCGGGACTAGCGAACACCGGGGAGCTGTTTTTT. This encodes CASSLSGLANTGELFF.

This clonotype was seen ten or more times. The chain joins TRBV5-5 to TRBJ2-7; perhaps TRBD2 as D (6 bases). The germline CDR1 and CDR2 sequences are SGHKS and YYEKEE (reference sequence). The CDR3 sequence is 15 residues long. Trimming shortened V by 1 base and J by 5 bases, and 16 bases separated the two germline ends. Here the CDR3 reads CASSLLVSGGHEQYF. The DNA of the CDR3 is TGTGCCAGCAGCTTGTTGGTTAGCGGAGGCCACGAGCAGTACTTC.

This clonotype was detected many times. The CDR3 loop is CASRVSAGYEQYF. DNA for the CDR3: TGTGCCAGCAGGGTGTCAGCCGGCTACGAGCAGTACTTC. This chain connects TRBV12-3 or TRBV12-4 to TRBJ2-7; D is uncertain. Deletions cut 6 bases from V and 3 bases from J, with 12 bases between. The CDR3 loop spans 13 amino acids.

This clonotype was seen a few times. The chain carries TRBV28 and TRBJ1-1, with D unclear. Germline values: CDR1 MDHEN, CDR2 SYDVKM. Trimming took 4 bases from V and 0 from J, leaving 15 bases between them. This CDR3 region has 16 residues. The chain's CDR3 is CASSYPVRTMNTEAFF. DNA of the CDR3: TGTGCCAGCAGTTACCCGGTGAGAACCATGAACACTGAAGCTTTCTTT.

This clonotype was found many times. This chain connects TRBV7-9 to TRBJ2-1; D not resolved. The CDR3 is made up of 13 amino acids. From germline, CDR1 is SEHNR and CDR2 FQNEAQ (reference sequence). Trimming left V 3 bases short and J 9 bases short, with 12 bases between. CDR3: CASSFSTWIEQFF. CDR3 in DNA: TGTGCCAGCAGCTTCTCTACATGGATTGAGCAGTTCTTC.

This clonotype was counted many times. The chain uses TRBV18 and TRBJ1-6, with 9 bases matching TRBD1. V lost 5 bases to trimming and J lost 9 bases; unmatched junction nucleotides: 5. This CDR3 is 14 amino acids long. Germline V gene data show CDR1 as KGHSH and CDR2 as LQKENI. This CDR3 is CASSTDRGASPLHF. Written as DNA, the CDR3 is TGTGCCAGCTCAACGGACAGGGGAGCTTCACCCCTCCACTTT.

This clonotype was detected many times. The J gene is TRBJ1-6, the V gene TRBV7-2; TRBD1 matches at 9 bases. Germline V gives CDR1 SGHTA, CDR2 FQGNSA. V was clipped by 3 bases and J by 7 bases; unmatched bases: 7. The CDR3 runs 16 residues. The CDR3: CASSFTGGSENSPLHF. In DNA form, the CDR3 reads TGTGCCAGCAGCTTCACAGGGGGCTCCGAGAATTCACCCCTCCACTTT. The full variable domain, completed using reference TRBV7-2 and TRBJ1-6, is GAGVSQSPSNKVTEKGKDVELRCDPISGHTALYWYRQSLGQGLEFLIYFQGNSAPDKSGLPSDRFSAERTGGSVSTLTIQRTQQEDSAVYLCASSFTGGSENSPLHFGNGTRLTVT.

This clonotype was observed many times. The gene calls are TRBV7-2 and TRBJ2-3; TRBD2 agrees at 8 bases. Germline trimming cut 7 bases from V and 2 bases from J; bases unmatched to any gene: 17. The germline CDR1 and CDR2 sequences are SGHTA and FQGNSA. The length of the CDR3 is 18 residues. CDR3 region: CASTPGTRGISITDTQYF. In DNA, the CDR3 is TGTGCCAGCACCCCTGGGACTAGGGGAATCTCAATCACAGATACGCAGTATTTT.